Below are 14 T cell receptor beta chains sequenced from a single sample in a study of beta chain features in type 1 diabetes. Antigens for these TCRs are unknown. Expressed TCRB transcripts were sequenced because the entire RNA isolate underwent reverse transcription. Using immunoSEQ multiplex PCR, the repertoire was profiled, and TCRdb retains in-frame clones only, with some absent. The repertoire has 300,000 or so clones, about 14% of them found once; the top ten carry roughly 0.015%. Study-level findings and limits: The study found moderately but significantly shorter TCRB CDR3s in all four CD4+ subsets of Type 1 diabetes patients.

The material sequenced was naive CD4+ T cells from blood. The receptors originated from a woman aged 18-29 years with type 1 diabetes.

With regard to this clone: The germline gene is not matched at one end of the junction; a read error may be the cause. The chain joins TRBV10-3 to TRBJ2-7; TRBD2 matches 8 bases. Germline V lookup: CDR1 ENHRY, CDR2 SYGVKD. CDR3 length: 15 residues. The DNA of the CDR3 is TGTGCCATCAGGGGGACTTTAGCGGGATCCTCCGAGCAGTACTTC. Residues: CAIRGTLAGSSEQYF.

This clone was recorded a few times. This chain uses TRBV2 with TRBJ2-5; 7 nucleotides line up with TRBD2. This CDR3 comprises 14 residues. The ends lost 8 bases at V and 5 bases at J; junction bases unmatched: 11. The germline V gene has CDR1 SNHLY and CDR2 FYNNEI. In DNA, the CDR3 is TGTGCCAGCGGTCGGGACTACGGTACTGAGACCCAGTACTTC. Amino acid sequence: CASGRDYGTETQYF.

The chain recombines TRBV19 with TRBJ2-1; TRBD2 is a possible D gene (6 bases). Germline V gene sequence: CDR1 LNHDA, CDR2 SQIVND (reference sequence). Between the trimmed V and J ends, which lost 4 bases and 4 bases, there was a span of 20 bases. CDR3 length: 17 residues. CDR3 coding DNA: TGTGCCAGTAGTAGAATAGGTAGCGGAGGGGAATACAATGAGCAGTTCTTC. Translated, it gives CASSRIGSGGEYNEQFF.

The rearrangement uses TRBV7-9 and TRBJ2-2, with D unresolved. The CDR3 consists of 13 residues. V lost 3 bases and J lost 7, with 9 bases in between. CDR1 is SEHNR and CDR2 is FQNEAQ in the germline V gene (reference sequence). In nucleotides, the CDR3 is TGTGCCAGCAGCTTTAGCCTGAACGGGGAGCTGTTTTTT. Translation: CASSFSLNGELFF.

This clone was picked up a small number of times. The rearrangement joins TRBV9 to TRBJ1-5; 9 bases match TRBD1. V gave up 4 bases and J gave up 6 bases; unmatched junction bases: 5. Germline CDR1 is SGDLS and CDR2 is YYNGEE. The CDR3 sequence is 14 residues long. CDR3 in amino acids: CASSMGTGSQPQHF. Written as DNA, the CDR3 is TGTGCCAGCAGCATGGGGACAGGGAGTCAGCCCCAGCATTTT.

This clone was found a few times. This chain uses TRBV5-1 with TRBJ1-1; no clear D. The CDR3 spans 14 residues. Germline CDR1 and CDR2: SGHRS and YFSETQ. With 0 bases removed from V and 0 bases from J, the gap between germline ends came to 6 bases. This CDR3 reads CASSLDRMNTEAFF. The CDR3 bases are TGCGCCAGCAGCTTGGACAGAATGAACACTGAAGCTTTCTTT.

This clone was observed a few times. CDR3: CASSQGETYGYTF. As DNA, the CDR3 is TGCGCCAGCAGCCAAGGGGAGACCTATGGCTACACCTTC. This chain links TRBV4-3 with TRBJ1-2; D not certain. Between the trimmed V and J ends, which lost 1 base and 4 bases, there was a span of 7 bases. CDR1 and CDR2 (germline): LGHNA, YSLEER. The length of the CDR3 is 13 residues.

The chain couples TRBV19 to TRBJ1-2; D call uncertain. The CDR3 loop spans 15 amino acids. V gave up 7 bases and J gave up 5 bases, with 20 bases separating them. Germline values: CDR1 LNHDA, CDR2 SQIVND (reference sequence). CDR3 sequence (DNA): TGTGCCAGTACCCCCGTCCGGGAGCCACCTTATGGCTACACCTTC. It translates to CASTPVREPPYGYTF.

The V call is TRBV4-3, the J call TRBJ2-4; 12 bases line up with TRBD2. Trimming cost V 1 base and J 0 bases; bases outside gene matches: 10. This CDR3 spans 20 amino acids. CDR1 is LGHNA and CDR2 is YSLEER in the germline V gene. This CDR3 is CASSQATSGSWGLAKNIQYF. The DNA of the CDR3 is TGCGCCAGCAGCCAAGCGACTAGCGGGAGCTGGGGGCTAGCCAAAAACATTCAGTACTTC.

In DNA, the CDR3 is TGTGCCAGCAGCTCTCTAGCGGGCAACTCCTACGAGCAGTACTTC. Translated, it gives CASSSLAGNSYEQYF. The chain joins TRBV7-2 to TRBJ2-7, with 8 bases aligning to TRBD2. The CDR3 is made up of 15 amino acids. V trimming: 4 bases; J trimming: 0 bases; junction bases outside the gene matches: 5. CDR1 is SGHTA and CDR2 is FQGNSA in the germline V gene.

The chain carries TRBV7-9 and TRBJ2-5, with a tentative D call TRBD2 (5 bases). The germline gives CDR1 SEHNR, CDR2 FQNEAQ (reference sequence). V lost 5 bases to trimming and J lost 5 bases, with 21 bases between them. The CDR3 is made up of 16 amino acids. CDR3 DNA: TGTGCCAGCAGCCCTCGTCTAGCCACCCCCTGGGAGACCCAGTACTTC. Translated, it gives CASSPRLATPWETQYF.

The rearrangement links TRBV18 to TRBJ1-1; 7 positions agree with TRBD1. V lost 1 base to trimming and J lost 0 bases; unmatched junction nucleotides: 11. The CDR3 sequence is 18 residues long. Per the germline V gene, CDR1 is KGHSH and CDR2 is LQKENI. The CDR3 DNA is TGTGCCAGCTCACCACGAGCGGCAGACAGGGTGATGAACACTGAAGCTTTCTTT. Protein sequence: CASSPRAADRVMNTEAFF.

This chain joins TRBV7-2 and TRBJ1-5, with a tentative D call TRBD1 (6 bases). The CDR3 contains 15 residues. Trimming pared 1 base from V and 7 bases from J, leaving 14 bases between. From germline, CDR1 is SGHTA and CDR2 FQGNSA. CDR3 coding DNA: TGTGCCAGCAGCTTAGGACAGGTCGGACGCCAGCCCCAGCATTTT. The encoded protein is CASSLGQVGRQPQHF.

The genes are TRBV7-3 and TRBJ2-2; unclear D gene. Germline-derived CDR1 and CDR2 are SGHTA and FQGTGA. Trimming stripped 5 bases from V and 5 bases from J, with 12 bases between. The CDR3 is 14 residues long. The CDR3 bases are TGTGCCAGCAGCCCTTCGACCGGGACCGGGGAGCTGTTTTTT. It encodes CASSPSTGTGELFF.